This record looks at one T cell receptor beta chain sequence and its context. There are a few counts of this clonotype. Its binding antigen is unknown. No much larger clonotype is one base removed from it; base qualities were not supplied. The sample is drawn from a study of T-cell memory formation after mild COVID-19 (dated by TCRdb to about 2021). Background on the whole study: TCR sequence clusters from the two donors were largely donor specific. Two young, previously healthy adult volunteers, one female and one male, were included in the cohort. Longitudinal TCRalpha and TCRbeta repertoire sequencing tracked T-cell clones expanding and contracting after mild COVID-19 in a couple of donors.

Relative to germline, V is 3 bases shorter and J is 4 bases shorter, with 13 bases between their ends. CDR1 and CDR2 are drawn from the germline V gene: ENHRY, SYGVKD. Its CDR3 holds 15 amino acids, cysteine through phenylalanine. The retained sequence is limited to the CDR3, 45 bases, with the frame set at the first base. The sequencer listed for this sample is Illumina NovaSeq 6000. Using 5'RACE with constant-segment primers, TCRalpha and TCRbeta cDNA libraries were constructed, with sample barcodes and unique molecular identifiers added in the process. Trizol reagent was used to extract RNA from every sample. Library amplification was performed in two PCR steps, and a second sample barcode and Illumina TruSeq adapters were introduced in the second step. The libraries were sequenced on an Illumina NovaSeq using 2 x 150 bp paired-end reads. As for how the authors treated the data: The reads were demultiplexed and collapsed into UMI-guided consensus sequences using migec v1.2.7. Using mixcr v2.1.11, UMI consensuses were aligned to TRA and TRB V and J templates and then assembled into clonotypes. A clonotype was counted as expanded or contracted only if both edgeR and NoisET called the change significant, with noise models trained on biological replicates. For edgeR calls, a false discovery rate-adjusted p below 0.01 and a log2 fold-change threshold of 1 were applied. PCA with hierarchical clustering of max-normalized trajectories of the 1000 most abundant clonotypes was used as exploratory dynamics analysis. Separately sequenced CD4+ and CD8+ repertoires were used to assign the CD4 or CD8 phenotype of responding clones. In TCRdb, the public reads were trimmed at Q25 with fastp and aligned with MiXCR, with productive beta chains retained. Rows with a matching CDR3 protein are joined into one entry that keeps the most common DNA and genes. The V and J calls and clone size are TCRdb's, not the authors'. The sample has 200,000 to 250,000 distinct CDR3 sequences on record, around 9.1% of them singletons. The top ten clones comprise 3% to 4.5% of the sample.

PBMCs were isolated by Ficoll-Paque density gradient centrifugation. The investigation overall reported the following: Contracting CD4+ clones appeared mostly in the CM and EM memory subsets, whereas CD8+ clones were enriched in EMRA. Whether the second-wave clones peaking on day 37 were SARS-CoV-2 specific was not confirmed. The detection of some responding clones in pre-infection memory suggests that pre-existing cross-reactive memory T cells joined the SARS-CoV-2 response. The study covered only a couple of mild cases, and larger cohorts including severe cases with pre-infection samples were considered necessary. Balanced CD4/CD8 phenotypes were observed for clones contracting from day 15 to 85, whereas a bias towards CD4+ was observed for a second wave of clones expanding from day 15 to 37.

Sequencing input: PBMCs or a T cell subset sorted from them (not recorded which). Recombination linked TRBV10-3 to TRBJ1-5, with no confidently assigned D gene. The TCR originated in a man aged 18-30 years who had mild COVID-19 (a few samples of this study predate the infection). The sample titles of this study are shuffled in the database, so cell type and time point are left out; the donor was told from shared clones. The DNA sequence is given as TGTGCCATCAGTGATCGCTTCCGGGGAAATCAGCCCCAGCATTTT. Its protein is CAISDRFRGNQPQHF.